Sequencing of this TCR beta chain was carried out in a study of T cell repertoires in cytomegalovirus infection (dated by TCRdb to the late 2010s). Regarding the complete study: Donor HLA type was relevant to the analysis, because carriage of CMV infection together with the matching HLA type was indicated by public TCR beta signatures. Points the paper makes about the study in general: Cumulative frequency of public TCR beta family members discriminated carriers of CMV infection plus the relevant HLA type in this cohort and an independent approximately 370-donor cohort. The ex vivo response was dominated by HLA-C-restricted CMV-specific TCR beta clonotypes, which also provided the single most frequent clonotype in two of eight donors.

Sequenced on an Illumina HiSeq 1500. The public reads were quality trimmed at Q25 with fastp and then assembled into clones with MiXCR by TCRdb, keeping productive beta chains. Identical CDR3 protein sequences are pooled into one entry, listed with their most common genes and DNA. This sample has about 300,000 distinct CDR3 sequences in its table, and about 8.8% of those were observed once. Jointly, the top ten make up approximately 2.3% of the sample. Relative to germline, V is 4 bases shorter and J is 2 bases shorter, with 27 bases between their ends. From the cysteine through the phenylalanine, the CDR3 covers 19 amino acids. Only CDR3 DNA remains: 57 bases, in frame from the first base. This clonotype has a count of ten or more. It has no known antigen specificity. No base-level quality is on record; no much larger clone is a single base apart.

The clonotype originates from a human donor in good health (CMV status not recorded). Some clones in this sample may be carry-over from other donors' samples. What was sequenced was PBMCs. The V gene is TRBV23-1 and the J gene is TRBJ2-7, and perhaps TRBD2 as D gene, on 6 matching bases. TRBV23-1 is placed among ORFs of uncertain function. This receptor has the CDR3 CASSPKGRGPTITTYEQYF. At the DNA level, the sequence is TGCGCCAGCAGTCCAAAAGGGCGGGGACCGACAATAACCACCTACGAGCAGTACTTC.